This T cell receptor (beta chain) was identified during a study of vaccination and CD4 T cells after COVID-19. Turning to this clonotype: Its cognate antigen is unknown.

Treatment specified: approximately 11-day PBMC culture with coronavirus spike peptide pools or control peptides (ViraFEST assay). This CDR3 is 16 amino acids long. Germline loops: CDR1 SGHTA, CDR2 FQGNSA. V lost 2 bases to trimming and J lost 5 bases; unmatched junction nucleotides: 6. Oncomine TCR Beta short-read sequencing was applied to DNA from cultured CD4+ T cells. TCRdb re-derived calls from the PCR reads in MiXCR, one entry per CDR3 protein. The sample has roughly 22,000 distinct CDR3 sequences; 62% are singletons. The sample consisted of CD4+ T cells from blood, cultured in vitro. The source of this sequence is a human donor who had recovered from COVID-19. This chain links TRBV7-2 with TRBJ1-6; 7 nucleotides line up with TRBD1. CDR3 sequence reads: CASSLSGTAHNSPLHF. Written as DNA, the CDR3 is TGTGCCAGCAGCTTATCTGGGACAGCGCATAATTCACCCCTCCACTTT.